Below, one T cell receptor (beta chain) is given with its context. Its antigen is currently unknown. Additional DNA sequences in this sample encode the identical CDR3. These data originate in a study of cytomegalovirus exposure and HLA in healthy donors. The study, taken as a whole, reports: Among TCR beta chains, those listed as cytomegalovirus-associated numbered around 160. More clonal expansion characterized HLA-associated TCR beta chains than equally common others in a later analysis.

PCR primers comprised 60 Vbeta and 13 Jbeta primers. Using immunoSEQ multiplex PCR, the repertoire was profiled, and TCRdb retains in-frame clones only, with some absent. Found here are about 140,000 clones, 76% of them singletons; the top ten hold roughly 1.8%. Sample: PBMCs. This clonotype originated in a woman between 35 and 50 years old in good health and CMV-seronegative.

The CDR3 sequence: CASSPGTDHQPQHF. Written as DNA, the CDR3 is TGCGCCAGCAGCCCCGGGACAGACCATCAGCCCCAGCATTTT. The chain recombines TRBV5-1 with TRBJ1-5; TRBD1 agrees at 7 bases. This CDR3 region has 14 residues. After removal of 4 bases from V and 5 bases from J, the junction contained 6 bases not matched to a gene. Germline CDR1 reads SGHRS; CDR2 reads YFSETQ.